This TCR beta chain was sequenced for a study of high-grade serous ovarian cancer treatment subgroups. The assay was immunoSEQ multiplex PCR, and TCRdb's table has in-frame clones only and misses some. The data show about 10,000 clones, around 65% seen once. Whole-study findings and limits: Repertoire similarity ranged roughly 0.11 to 0.8 between tumors of one patient. Higher neoantigen levels went with greater TCR clonal relatedness.

J gave up 4 bases and V 4 bases, and 8 bases lay outside the gene matches. This CDR3 has 16 amino acids. From germline, CDR1 is SGHAT and CDR2 FQDESV (reference sequence). The tumor samples were collected prior to definitive surgery or chemotherapy. As concerns this clone: What it binds is unknown.

The chain uses TRBV11-1 and TRBJ2-2; TRBD1 aligns across 8 bases. Input material: tumor tissue. This clonotype was sampled from a human donor with high-grade serous ovarian cancer. Here the CDR3 reads CASSSRTGPITGELFF. The CDR3 coding sequence is TGTGCCAGCAGCTCGCGGACAGGGCCGATCACCGGGGAGCTGTTTTTT.